This TCR beta chain is from a study of blood T cells in healthy people across ages. Study-level findings and limits: Among T cells, TCR beta diversity per million cells dropped roughly linearly as age rose.

Every sample had a minimum of 6 million PBMCs isolated. Alongside a J-beta primer mix, a sample-barcoded 5' primer served in a second PCR lasting 7 to 11 cycles. TCRdb independently ran MiXCR on the 5' RACE reads; one entry per CDR3 protein. The sample consists of some 880,000 distinct CDR3 sequences, around 34% of them appearing once. Germline lookup yields CDR1 SEHNR and CDR2 FQNEAQ (reference sequence). The CDR3 is 13 amino acids. V lost 5 bases and J 10 bases, leaving 17 bases between the germline ends. This clonotype was detected a few times. Its antigen is undetermined. V is TRBV7-9 and J is TRBJ1-1; maybe TRBD1 (5 bases). This TCR came from a young man in good health. The source material was blood. In DNA form, the CDR3 reads TGTGCCAGCAGCCGCGGGGGGATAAAGGGAGCTTTCTTT. Translated: CASSRGGIKGAFF.